These 15 T cell receptor beta chains were all obtained from the same sample, sequenced in a study of T cells in localized non-small cell lung cancer. The repertoire was sequenced with immunoSEQ multiplex PCR; TCRdb's copy has only in-frame clones and lacks some. Of over 50,000 clones in the sample, roughly 88% were seen once. Source: peripheral blood mononuclear cells, taken before any cancer treatment. The receptors were gathered from a man aged 40 to 69 with stage III lung adenocarcinoma.

The chain couples TRBV5-1 to TRBJ2-1, with D tentatively TRBD2 (6 bases). The CDR3 loop spans 15 amino acids. Trimming cost V 3 bases and J 5 bases, with 15 bases left between them. Germline V lookup: CDR1 SGHRS, CDR2 YFSETQ. The CDR3 spells CASSSFQGLDNEQFF. CDR3 in DNA: TGCGCCAGCAGCTCATTTCAGGGACTTGACAATGAGCAGTTCTTC.

The V gene is TRBV11-1, the J gene TRBJ2-3; D is perhaps TRBD1 or TRBD2 (5 bases each). The CDR3 length is 14 residues. V lost 5 bases to trimming and J lost 5 bases, with 14 bases between them. Germline loops: CDR1 SGHAT, CDR2 FQDESV (reference sequence). The CDR3 coding sequence is TGTGCCAGCAGCCCGAGGGGTGGAAGAGATACGCAGTATTTT. Protein: CASSPRGGRDTQYF.

This clone has a handful of counts. This rearrangement joins TRBV7-9 to TRBJ1-2; TRBD1 is a possible D gene (6 bases). The CDR3 length is 13 residues. V was clipped by 4 bases and J by 7 bases, with 13 bases between them. The V gene's germline CDR1 is SEHNR and CDR2 FQNEAQ (reference sequence). The CDR3 bases are TGTGCCAGCAGCTCCCGAGGGGACATTGGCTACACCTTC. Encoded protein: CASSSRGDIGYTF.

This chain connects TRBV6-1 to TRBJ1-3; possibly TRBD1 for D (6 bases). The V gene lost 5 bases and the J gene lost 2 bases, with 10 bases spanning the gap. CDR1 is MNHNS and CDR2 is SASEGT in the germline V gene. The CDR3 extends over 14 amino acids. CDR3 nucleotides: TGTGCCAGCAGTCCCCGGGACACTGGAAACACCATATATTTT. Translated, it gives CASSPRDTGNTIYF.

V usage is TRBV5-1 and J usage is TRBJ2-5; D is perhaps TRBD2 (5 bases). Germline loops: CDR1 SGHRS, CDR2 YFSETQ. The V end was cut by 4 bases, the J end by 2 bases, with 9 bases between. CDR3 length equals 13 residues. The DNA for the CDR3 is TGCGCCAGCAGCCCCCGGGGACAAGAGACCCAGTACTTC. This sequence encodes CASSPRGQETQYF. The variable domain in full, with the rest retrieved from reference TRBV5-1 and TRBJ2-5, is KAGVTQTPRYLIKTRGQQVTLSCSPISGHRSVSWYQQTPGQGLQFLFEYFSETQRNKGNFPGRFSGRQFSNSRSEMNVSTLELGDSALYLCASSPRGQETQYFGPGTRLLVL.

This clone came up a few times. V is TRBV4-3 and J is TRBJ1-1; a weak D match, TRBD1 (6 bases). With 4 bases removed from V and 0 bases from J, the gap between germline ends came to 9 bases. Germline CDR1 and CDR2: LGHNA and YSLEER. The CDR3 sequence is 14 residues long. The CDR3 nucleotides read TGCGCCAGCAGCCCAGGGGAGATGAACACTGAAGCTTTCTTT. Its translation: CASSPGEMNTEAFF.

This clone has a handful of counts. The V call is TRBV2, the J call TRBJ2-1; 9 nucleotides match TRBD1. The V gene end was trimmed by 7 bases and the J gene end by 2 bases; junction bases not matched to a gene: 3. CDR1 and CDR2 from the germline V gene are SNHLY and FYNNEI. This CDR3 is 14 amino acids long. CDR3 in amino acids: CASTGTGTYNEQFF. The CDR3 region has the DNA TGTGCCAGCACCGGGACAGGGACCTACAATGAGCAGTTCTTC.

The chain is built from TRBV7-9 and TRBJ1-2; 8 nucleotides align to TRBD1. CDR1 is SEHNR, CDR2 FQNEAQ, per germline (reference sequence). There are 13 residues in the CDR3. V lost 6 bases, J lost 6 bases, and 6 bases stayed unmatched. The CDR3 DNA is TGTGCCAGCAGTGGACAGGGCGGCGATGGCTACACCTTC. Translating gives CASSGQGGDGYTF.

The rearrangement joins TRBV27 to TRBJ2-3; D is undetermined. CDR3 length: 14 residues. The V gene's germline CDR1 is MNHEY and CDR2 SMNVEV (reference sequence). V was clipped by 5 bases and J by 4 bases, with 13 bases between them. The CDR3 protein is CASSDLGVADTQYF. The CDR3 region has the DNA TGTGCCAGCAGTGACCTTGGGGTAGCAGATACGCAGTATTTT.

This chain joins TRBV21-1 and TRBJ2-7; whether TRBD2, the table's D call, matches the DNA was not checked. TRBV21-1 is termed a pseudogene. This CDR3 spans 15 amino acids. CDR3 loop: CASSKSSRSPYEQYF. Here the CDR3 DNA reads TGTGCCAGCAGCAAAAGTTCTAGATCCCCCTACGAGCAGTACTTC.

This clone showed up just a few times. The rearrangement joins TRBV19 to TRBJ2-7; 7 bases match TRBD1. With V trimmed by 9 bases and J by 2 bases, 10 bases remained unmatched. The germline CDR1 and CDR2 sequences are LNHDA and SQIVND (reference sequence). This CDR3 is built from 14 residues. CDR3 residues: CASSTRTGPYEQYF. CDR3 coding DNA: TGTGCCAGCTCGACGAGGACAGGTCCCTACGAGCAGTACTTC.

Only one count was recorded for this clone. V usage is TRBV4-1 and J usage is TRBJ2-3; D is undetermined. V dropped 3 bases and J dropped 1 base, with 11 bases sitting between them. The CDR3 has 15 amino acids. Germline lookup yields CDR1 MGHRA and CDR2 YSYEKL. The CDR3 protein is CASSQTLVGTDTQYF. DNA for the CDR3: TGCGCCAGCAGCCAGACCCTTGTTGGCACAGATACGCAGTATTTT.

This clone was observed a few times. The chain is built from TRBV9 and TRBJ1-1, with D possibly matching TRBD1 (5 bases). The CDR3 has 16 amino acids. Trimming stripped 2 bases from V and 7 bases from J, with 21 bases between. From germline, CDR1 is SGDLS and CDR2 YYNGEE. The CDR3 spells CASSVGDGKGAGEAFF. In DNA, the CDR3 is TGTGCCAGCAGCGTTGGGGATGGAAAAGGGGCGGGTGAAGCTTTCTTT.

The rearrangement joins TRBV5-5 to TRBJ2-1; perhaps D is TRBD1 or TRBD2 (5 bases each). Germline-derived CDR1 and CDR2 are SGHKS and YYEKEE (reference sequence). The CDR3 length is 16 residues. V shed 0 bases and J shed 1 base, with 11 bases lying between them. The CDR3 spells CASSLGGDLSYNEQFF. The CDR3 DNA is TGTGCCAGCAGCTTGGGAGGGGATCTATCCTACAATGAGCAGTTCTTC.

V gene TRBV29-1 combines with J gene TRBJ2-1; the D gene is possibly TRBD1 (6 bases). The ends were cut back, 8 bases at V and 7 bases at J, with 18 bases in the middle. This CDR3 comprises 13 residues. Germline V CDR1 and CDR2: SQVTM, ANQGSEA. The CDR3 DNA is TGCAGCCACCGGGACCAGGGGAATAATGAGCAGTTCTTC. This translates into CSHRDQGNNEQFF.